A single sample is the source of the 28 T cell receptor beta chains below, sequenced in a study of T cell repertoires in aging, cancer and after chemotherapy. TCR beta rearrangements were amplified from peripheral blood genomic DNA. Multiplex touch-down PCR with TRB-A/B primers amplified rearranged V-D-J TRB sequences. Each CDR3 protein gets one entry after TCRdb re-called the multiplex PCR reads with MiXCR. The sample includes some 10,000 distinct CDR3 sequences, 30% to 40% of them seen just once. The sequenced material came from blood. These receptors originate from a human donor in good health.

The V and J genes are TRBV28 and TRBJ2-7; TRBD1 or TRBD2 may be the D gene (6 bases each). This CDR3 contains 15 residues. Trimming took 5 bases from V and 5 from J, leaving 19 bases between them. CDR1 and CDR2 from the germline V gene are MDHEN and SYDVKM. Here the CDR3 DNA reads TGTGCCAGCAGTCCGGGGGATGGGGGCCGCAACGAGCAGTACTTC. This codes for CASSPGDGGRNEQYF.

The V and J genes are TRBV6-5 and TRBJ2-4; D might be TRBD1 (7 bases). Germline CDR1 and CDR2: MNHEY and SVGAGI. V lost 2 bases and J 10 bases, leaving 18 bases between the germline ends. The CDR3 contains 15 residues. CDR3 DNA sequence: TGTGCCAGCAGTTACGAGGCAGGGGGGCAAGGAATTCAGTACTTC. This encodes CASSYEAGGQGIQYF.

This sequence joins TRBV6-5 and TRBJ2-3; TRBD2 matches 11 bases. CDR1 MNHEY and CDR2 SVGAGI come from the germline V gene. This CDR3 comprises 15 residues. Trimming cost V 4 bases and J 0 bases; bases outside gene matches: 0. The CDR3 DNA reads TGTGCCAGCAGTTGGACTAGCGGGAGCACAGATACGCAGTATTTT. As protein: CASSWTSGSTDTQYF.

This clonotype was seen more than once but under ten times. The genes are TRBV7-4 and TRBJ2-2, with a weak D call TRBD1 (6 bases). This CDR3 has 15 residues. Between the trimmed V and J ends, which lost 4 bases and 7 bases, there was a span of 16 bases. Germline V CDR1 and CDR2: SGHVT, SQSDAQ. CDR3 loop: CASSSAWGQNGELFF. The CDR3 DNA is TGTGCCAGCAGCTCTGCATGGGGGCAGAACGGGGAGCTGTTTTTT.

The V and J genes are TRBV19 and TRBJ2-7; D remains unclear. Per germline, CDR1 LNHDA and CDR2 SQIVND (reference sequence). The V and J ends lost 2 bases and 2 bases respectively, with 7 bases between them. The CDR3 contains 13 residues. The CDR3 loop is CASSIRRAYEQYF. CDR3 DNA sequence: TGTGCCAGTAGTATAAGGAGAGCCTACGAGCAGTACTTC.

This clonotype was detected a few times. The chain carries TRBV6-2 or TRBV6-3 and TRBJ2-5; 7 nucleotides match TRBD2. V lost 0 bases, J lost 1 base, and 5 bases stayed unmatched. This CDR3 spans 16 amino acids. Germline V gives CDR1 MNHEY, CDR2 SVGEGT. CDR3 DNA: TGTGCCAGCAGTTACTCGGGCGGGAGTAGCCAAGAGACCCAGTACTTC. The encoded protein is CASSYSGGSSQETQYF.

This clonotype is medium-sized by share. The CDR3 DNA sequence: TGCAGCGTACCCAAGCGGGAGTATAACAATGAGCAGTTCTTC. This translates into CSVPKREYNNEQFF. The chain joins TRBV29-1 to TRBJ2-1; 8 positions match TRBD2. The CDR3 totals 14 residues. The germline CDR1 and CDR2 sequences are SQVTM and ANQGSEA. The junction had 9 bases not matched to a gene; V was cut back by 6 bases and J by 5 bases.

Only a few counts were recorded for this clonotype. The genes are TRBV27 and TRBJ2-2; a weak D match, TRBD2 (5 bases). Germline lookup yields CDR1 MNHEY and CDR2 SMNVEV (reference sequence). CDR3 length: 14 amino acids. Trimming left V 2 bases short and J 6 bases short, with 10 bases between. The CDR3, as DNA: TGTGCCAGCAGTTTAGGACTTCTTCCCGGGGAGCTGTTTTTT. It yields the protein CASSLGLLPGELFF.

The V gene is TRBV7-2, the J gene TRBJ2-2, with D uncertain. The CDR3 runs 12 residues. Between the trimmed V and J ends, which lost 7 bases and 2 bases, there was a span of 5 bases. CDR1 is SGHTA, CDR2 FQGNSA, per germline. Written as DNA, the CDR3 is TGTGCCAGCACCCTCAACACCGGGGAGCTGTTTTTT. This translates into CASTLNTGELFF.

The genes are TRBV6-1 and TRBJ2-1; 7 positions agree with TRBD2. CDR3 length: 16 amino acids. The germline V gene encodes CDR1 MNHNS and CDR2 SASEGT. V was clipped by 5 bases and J by 7 bases; unmatched bases: 14. This chain's CDR3 is CASSRLGEGLRNEQFF. The CDR3 DNA follows: TGTGCCAGCAGTCGACTTGGGGAGGGTTTACGTAATGAGCAGTTCTTC.

This clonotype was recorded a few times. The chain links TRBV6-2 or TRBV6-3 to TRBJ1-1; TRBD1 aligns across 7 bases. CDR1 and CDR2 (germline): MNHEY, SVGEGT. After removal of 7 bases from V and 5 bases from J, the junction contained 7 bases not matched to a gene. There are 13 residues in the CDR3. In DNA form, the CDR3 reads TGTGCCAGCATCCCTACAGGGGATACTGAAGCTTTCTTT. It encodes CASIPTGDTEAFF.

In this sample, this clonotype turned up once. The gene calls are TRBV6-4 and TRBJ2-1, with 9 positions matching TRBD1. The V gene's germline CDR1 is MRHNA and CDR2 SNTAGT. CDR3 length: 14 amino acids. With V trimmed by 6 bases and J by 5 bases, 5 bases remained unmatched. CDR3 in amino acids: CASSLDRGNNEQFF. CDR3 nucleotides: TGTGCCAGCAGCCTGGACAGGGGTAACAATGAGCAGTTCTTC.

This chain connects TRBV5-1 to TRBJ1-3; the D is unclear. Germline loops: CDR1 SGHRS, CDR2 YFSETQ. The CDR3 runs 15 residues. V dropped 0 bases and J dropped 4 bases, with 11 bases sitting between them. Here the CDR3 DNA reads TGCGCCAGCAGCTTGGACGGGTCACAGGGAAACACCATATATTTT. Translated, it gives CASSLDGSQGNTIYF.

This clonotype has a handful of counts. This chain connects TRBV7-6 to TRBJ2-1; TRBD2 matches at 9 bases. This CDR3 has 15 residues. The germline CDR1 and CDR2 sequences are SGHVS and FNYEAQ. V lost 5 bases to trimming and J lost 5 bases; unmatched junction nucleotides: 7. This CDR3 reads CASSPLAGINNEQFF. The CDR3 region has the DNA TGTGCCAGCAGCCCTCTAGCGGGAATTAACAATGAGCAGTTCTTC.

The V and J genes are TRBV12-3 or TRBV12-4 and TRBJ2-1; 9 bases agree with TRBD2. The CDR3 spans 15 residues. The J segment lost 5 bases and the V segment lost 4 bases, leaving 6 bases of the junction unmatched. The CDR3, as DNA: TGTGCCAGCAGTTATGGCGGGAGGGCCAACAATGAGCAGTTCTTC. Amino acids: CASSYGGRANNEQFF.

The J gene is TRBJ1-5, the V gene TRBV6-1, with 8 bases identical to TRBD1. J lost 2 bases, V lost 6 bases, and 3 bases had no gene match. Germline V gene lookup returns CDR1 MNHNS and CDR2 SASEGT. This CDR3 contains 14 residues. CDR3 sequence (DNA): TGTGCCAGCAGCCTGACAGGGGGCAATCAGCCCCAGCATTTT. Its protein is CASSLTGGNQPQHF.

This clonotype was counted a few times. CDR3 bases: TGTGCCAGCAGTCTCGGACAGGGGTTCACAGATACGCAGTATTTT. Amino acid sequence: CASSLGQGFTDTQYF. This chain connects TRBV27 to TRBJ2-3; 9 bases agree with TRBD1. The CDR3 runs 15 residues. V shed 5 bases and J 2 bases; nucleotides not matched to a gene: 5. Germline V CDR1 and CDR2: MNHEY, SMNVEV (reference sequence).

This sequence joins TRBV6-2 or TRBV6-3 and TRBJ2-2; 14 bases agree with TRBD2. V trimming: 8 bases; J trimming: 2 bases; junction bases outside the gene matches: 1. The V gene's germline CDR1 is MNHEY and CDR2 SVGEGT. CDR3 size: 15 residues. CDR3: CASGLAGGNTGELFF. The CDR3 nucleotides are TGTGCCAGCGGACTAGCGGGAGGAAACACCGGGGAGCTGTTTTTT.

This clonotype ranks as medium-sized. The chain links TRBV29-1 to TRBJ2-7; D not certain. The V end lost 6 bases, the J end lost 0 bases, and 6 bases lay between the germline ends. This CDR3 has 11 residues. CDR1 SQVTM and CDR2 ANQGSEA come from the germline V gene. The CDR3 is CSVQLSYEQYF. The CDR3, as DNA: TGCAGCGTCCAACTCTCCTACGAGCAGTACTTC.

The chain is built from TRBV6-5 and TRBJ1-2; 7 nucleotides match TRBD1. The CDR3 has 15 residues. Germline V gives CDR1 MNHEY, CDR2 SVGAGI. Trimming took 5 bases from V and 7 from J; bases not matched to a gene: 13. The CDR3 sequence: CASSNRTGRIGGYTF. The DNA of the CDR3 is TGTGCCAGCAGTAATAGGACAGGTCGCATAGGTGGCTACACCTTC.

V gene TRBV28 combines with J gene TRBJ2-3; D uncertain. Germline V gene lookup returns CDR1 MDHEN and CDR2 SYDVKM. V shed 7 bases and J shed 6 bases, with 17 bases lying between them. CDR3 length: 14 residues. CDR3 sequence reads: CASIQRRAADTQYF. The CDR3 nucleotides are TGTGCCAGCATCCAGCGACGGGCCGCCGATACGCAGTATTTT.

The CDR3 DNA is TGTGCCAGTAGTACCACAGGGGACAATCAGCCCCAGCATTTT. Protein sequence: CASSTTGDNQPQHF. The gene calls are TRBV19 and TRBJ1-5; 7 nucleotides align to TRBD1. Germline V CDR1 and CDR2: LNHDA, SQIVND (reference sequence). V was clipped by 4 bases and J by 3 bases; unmatched bases: 3. This CDR3 region has 14 residues.

The rearrangement uses TRBV28 and TRBJ2-7, with TRBD1 matching 8 bases. This CDR3 has 13 amino acids. Germline values: CDR1 MDHEN, CDR2 SYDVKM. V shed 5 bases and J 5 bases; nucleotides not matched to a gene: 5. The CDR3 coding sequence is TGTGCCAGCAGTGGACAGGGTTTCAACGAGCAGTACTTC. This gives the protein CASSGQGFNEQYF.

V gene TRBV7-2 combines with J gene TRBJ2-7; D gene uncertain. V lost 4 bases and J 2 bases, leaving 9 bases between the germline ends. Germline CDR1 SGHTA, CDR2 FQGNSA. This CDR3 is 13 amino acids long. The chain's CDR3 is CASSSMPAYEQYF. The CDR3 region has the DNA TGTGCCAGCAGCTCGATGCCGGCCTACGAGCAGTACTTC. Supplemented by reference TRBV7-2 and TRBJ2-7, the full variable domain reads GAGVSQSPSNKVTEKGKDVELRCDPISGHTALYWYRQSLGQGLEFLIYFQGNSAPDKSGLPSDRFSAERTGGSVSTLTIQRTQQEDSAVYLCASSSMPAYEQYFGPGTRLTVT.

The rearrangement joins TRBV5-4 to TRBJ2-2; a possible D gene is TRBD2 (7 bases). CDR3 size: 15 residues. Trimming took off 2 bases at V and 6 bases at J, with 14 bases between the two ends. Looked up from germline, CDR1 is SGHNT and CDR2 is YYREEE (reference sequence). The CDR3 protein is CASSLRGGGAGELFF. CDR3 DNA: TGTGCCAGCAGCTTAAGGGGGGGGGGTGCCGGGGAGCTGTTTTTT.

By frequency in the sample, this clonotype is medium-sized. V gene TRBV19 combines with J gene TRBJ2-7; 11 bases match TRBD2. The CDR3 is 15 amino acids. Per the germline V gene, CDR1 is LNHDA and CDR2 is SQIVND (reference sequence). V trimming: 6 bases; J trimming: 3 bases; junction bases outside the gene matches: 7. The CDR3 is CASSQIAGGNYEQYF. CDR3 bases: TGTGCCAGTAGCCAGATAGCGGGAGGGAACTACGAGCAGTACTTC.

The rearrangement uses TRBV27 and TRBJ2-5; D is ambiguous. Germline V lookup: CDR1 MNHEY, CDR2 SMNVEV (reference sequence). The V end was cut by 2 bases, the J end by 1 base, with 5 bases between. CDR3 length equals 13 residues. For the CDR3, the DNA is TGTGCCAGCAGTTTACGGGTCCAAGAGACCCAGTACTTC. Amino acid sequence: CASSLRVQETQYF.

This clonotype has more than one count but fewer than ten. This chain uses TRBV12-3 or TRBV12-4 with TRBJ2-5; D ambiguous. Deletions cut 3 bases from V and 5 bases from J, with 13 bases between. The CDR3 loop spans 14 amino acids. CDR3 nucleotides: TGTGCCAGCAGTTTTGCACTGAAAGGGGAGACCCAGTACTTC. Protein: CASSFALKGETQYF.